The entry below describes one TCR beta chain. Its antigen is as yet unknown. These data come from a study of CD8+ T cells in alopecia areata. Turning to the study itself: The drug, oral tofacitinib, was given to treated patients at 5 to 10 mg twice daily.

Findings and limits, study-wide: Among the cells sequenced in scalp samples are also the resident alphabeta T cells of normal skin.

As the sequencing template, cDNA was produced by extracting RNA and reverse transcribing it. TCRdb keeps only in-frame clones here, not all; method: immunoSEQ multiplex PCR. The sample lists around 140,000 clones; about 47% were seen once. Alopecia areata patients provided lesional scalp punch biopsies and peripheral blood, both collected for the study. Separation by sorting yielded CD4+ and CD8+ T cells from PBMCs. Trimming removed 2 bases from V and 5 bases from J, with 9 bases in between. CDR1 is LNHNV and CDR2 is YYDKDF in the germline V gene (reference sequence). The CDR3 has 13 residues. The receptor was derived from a human donor with alopecia areata. The gene calls are TRBV15 and TRBJ1-2, with unresolved D. The material was CD4+ T cells sorted from blood, obtained at week 0. CDR3 coding DNA: TGTGCCACCAGCAGACCGAGAGAGTATGGCTACACCTTC. Protein product: CATSRPREYGYTF.